The 27 T cell receptor beta chains below were found in one sample sequenced in a study of glioma-infiltrating T cells. TCR alpha and beta CDR3 regions were amplified from RNA using iRepertoire nested multiplex PCR. One entry per CDR3 protein results from TCRdb running MiXCR on the multiplex PCR reads. The repertoire holds about 410,000 distinct CDR3 sequences, with less than 50% as singletons. Input material: glioma tissue, nonneoplastic brain tissue, or PBMCs (not recorded which). All receptors derive from a human donor with low-grade glioma or glioblastoma, undergoing nonglioma brain surgery, or in good health (not recorded which).

The chain employs TRBV20-1 and TRBJ2-5; perhaps D is TRBD1 or TRBD2 (5 bases each). V was pared by 3 bases and J by 7 bases, with 15 bases between. This CDR3 region has 13 residues. Looked up from germline, CDR1 is DFQATT and CDR2 is SNEGSKA (reference sequence). CDR3 coding DNA: TGCAGTGCTAGTAGTCAGGGACGTGGGACCCAGTACTTC. Amino acid sequence: CSASSQGRGTQYF.

There are a few counts of this clonotype. V is TRBV6-1 and J is TRBJ1-2, with 10 bases matching TRBD1. Germline CDR1 and CDR2: MNHNS and SASEGT. This CDR3 spans 15 amino acids. The trim removed 2 bases at V and 2 bases at J, leaving 2 bases unmatched. Here the CDR3 reads CASSERTGGNYGYTF. Written as DNA, the CDR3 is TGTGCCAGCAGTGAAAGGACAGGGGGGAACTATGGCTACACCTTC.

The chain joins TRBV19 to TRBJ2-7, with 7 nucleotides matching TRBD1. The CDR3 has 16 residues. Trimming at V came to 0 bases and at J to 3 bases, leaving 8 bases not matched to a gene. Germline V gene data show CDR1 as LNHDA and CDR2 as SQIVND (reference sequence). Written as DNA, the CDR3 is TGTGCCAGTAGTATAGATCCACGGACAGGATTCTACGAGCAGTACTTC. Encoded protein: CASSIDPRTGFYEQYF.

A note on this clonotype: This clone may be a read error of a much larger clone one base away. The chain employs TRBV6-2 or TRBV6-3 and TRBJ1-2; D unclear. This CDR3 region has 13 residues. The germline V gene encodes CDR1 MNHEY and CDR2 SVGEGT. The CDR3 region is CASSYQSERGYAF. The CDR3 region has the DNA TGTGCCAGCAGTTACCAGTCAGAACGTGGCTACGCCTTC.

A note on this clonotype: This may be a read error, as it is one base from a much larger clone. The chain has TRBV6-1 and TRBJ2-4, with a weak D call TRBD1 (6 bases). Germline values: CDR1 MNHNS, CDR2 SASEGT. V lost 6 bases and J lost 8, with 20 bases in between. There are 15 residues in the CDR3. CDR3 nucleotides: TGTGCCAGCAGCCCGAACTGGGGGCTCGAAGACATTCAGTACTTC. This codes for CASSPNWGLEDIQYF.

Note on this clonotype: Being one base from a much bigger clone, this may be a read error. This chain links TRBV27 with TRBJ2-7; D ambiguous. Germline CDR1 MNHEY, CDR2 SMNVEV (reference sequence). CDR3 length equals 15 residues. DNA of the CDR3: TGTGCCAGCAGTTACGTAGGGCAATCGAACTACAAGCAGTACTTC. Its protein product is CASSYVGQSNYKQYF.

The CDR3 is CASSSLAGGGNIQYF. CDR3 DNA: TGTGCCAGCAGCTCGTTAGCGGGAGGCGGTAACATTCAGTACTTC. This chain links TRBV11-1 with TRBJ2-4; 10 bases map to TRBD2. This CDR3 region has 15 residues. In germline, CDR1 is SGHAT, CDR2 FQDESV (reference sequence). The trim removed 4 bases at V and 7 bases at J, leaving 7 bases unmatched.

In its sample, this clonotype was seen many times. V gene TRBV6-1 combines with J gene TRBJ2-7; D gene unclear. Looked up from germline, CDR1 is MNHNS and CDR2 is SASEGT. The CDR3 totals 14 residues. With 5 bases removed from V and 6 bases from J, the gap between germline ends came to 17 bases. CDR3 sequence reads: CASSPRAEKGEQYF. The CDR3 nucleotides are TGTGCCAGCAGTCCCCGGGCAGAGAAGGGCGAGCAGTACTTC.

As regards this clonotype: This CDR3 fails to terminate in the conserved phenylalanine or tryptophan, so it likely reflects a read error. V and J are TRBV12-3 or TRBV12-4 and TRBJ1-2; TRBD1 matches at 9 bases. This CDR3 has 15 residues. V gave up 3 bases and J gave up 4 bases; unmatched junction bases: 6. CDR3 region: CASSFRDRVFYGYTL. The CDR3 nucleotides are TGTGCCAGCAGTTTTAGGGACAGGGTTTTCTATGGCTACACCTTA.

This clonotype has just a few counts. The chain links TRBV20-1 to TRBJ2-7, with 11 bases fitting TRBD1. Germline CDR1 DFQATT, CDR2 SNEGSKA (reference sequence). With V trimmed by 0 bases and J by 6 bases, 4 bases remained unmatched. This CDR3 has 14 amino acids. CDR3: CSARDRDRGSEQYF. DNA of the CDR3: TGCAGTGCTAGAGACCGGGACAGGGGGTCCGAGCAGTACTTC.

A word on this clonotype: A single base separates this from a much larger clone, so it may be a read error. The chain links TRBV28 to TRBJ1-5; D gene ambiguous. This CDR3 has 14 amino acids. The germline CDR1 and CDR2 sequences are MDHEN and SYDVKM. DNA of the CDR3: TGTGCCAGCAGTTCTACCCATGGCAATCATCCCCAGCATTTT. It encodes CASSSTHGNHPQHF.

The chain recombines TRBV12-3 or TRBV12-4 with TRBJ1-5; 10 nucleotides match TRBD1. J gave up 0 bases and V 3 bases, and 14 bases lay outside the gene matches. This CDR3 contains 20 residues. CDR3 amino acids: CASSLRPAGQGIRSNQPQHF. The CDR3 nucleotides read TGTGCCAGCAGTTTGAGGCCCGCGGGACAGGGGATCCGTAGCAATCAGCCCCAGCATTTT.

Turning to this clonotype: Possible read error: a much larger clone is one base away. V and J are TRBV6-6 and TRBJ2-5; TRBD1 matches at 11 bases. With 8 bases clipped from V and 7 bases from J, the junction kept 9 bases outside the gene matches. The CDR3 contains 14 residues. Germline-derived CDR1 and CDR2 are MNHNY and SVGAGI (reference sequence). CDR3 in amino acids: CASAGTGGLGTQYF. CDR3 DNA: TGTGCCAGCGCCGGGACAGGGGGTTTGGGGACCCAGTACTTC.

This clonotype has ten or more counts. The CDR3 reads CASSPIGFSGPTYEQYF. In DNA form, the CDR3 reads TGTGCCAGCAGTCCCATCGGCTTTAGTGGCCCCACCTACGAGCAGTACTTC. The V and J genes are TRBV27 and TRBJ2-7, with D unclear. Germline loops: CDR1 MNHEY, CDR2 SMNVEV (reference sequence). CDR3 length: 17 residues. Trimming took off 5 bases at V and 2 bases at J, with 22 bases between the two ends.

The J gene is TRBJ2-5, the V gene TRBV4-2, with TRBD2 matching 8 bases. There are 16 residues in the CDR3. Germline V gene lookup returns CDR1 LGHNA and CDR2 YNFKEQ. V shed 1 base, J shed 3 bases, and the junction held 7 bases outside the gene matches. The CDR3 reads CASSQGALAEKETQYF. The CDR3 nucleotides read TGTGCCAGCAGCCAAGGGGCACTAGCGGAAAAAGAGACCCAGTACTTC.

The rearrangement links TRBV20-1 to TRBJ2-3, with 9 bases fitting TRBD2. The CDR3 is 15 amino acids. Germline lookup yields CDR1 DFQATT and CDR2 SNEGSKA (reference sequence). J was trimmed by 6 bases and V by 4 bases; bases with no gene match: 11. CDR3: CSAIATSGYRDTQYF. The CDR3 DNA sequence: TGCAGTGCTATTGCGACTAGCGGTTATAGGGATACGCAGTATTTT.

This clonotype was detected once. This could be a read error, since a much larger clone is one nucleotide away. The genes are TRBV2 and TRBJ2-7; no firm D call. CDR3 length: 14 residues. CDR1 is SNHLY and CDR2 is FYNNEI in the germline V gene. As DNA, the CDR3 is TGTGCCAGCAGTTACCCTAGGGTCTCCTACAAGCAGTACTTC. Translated: CASSYPRVSYKQYF.

The CDR3 DNA is TGTGCCACCAGCGGAAGACGGGGACAGGGGGGACGCGAGCAGTACTTC. Encoded protein: CATSGRRGQGGREQYF. The V and J genes are TRBV15 and TRBJ2-7; the match to TRBD1 covers 11 bases. V dropped 5 bases and J dropped 6; count of bases not matched to a gene: 12. From germline, CDR1 is LNHNV and CDR2 YYDKDF (reference sequence). There are 16 residues in the CDR3.

The chain has TRBV7-8 and TRBJ2-7, with D unclear. Trimming took 8 bases from V and 6 from J, leaving 23 bases between them. Germline lookup yields CDR1 SGHVS and CDR2 FQNEAQ. The CDR3 extends over 15 amino acids. In nucleotides, the CDR3 is TGTGCCAGCGGCAAGTGGCAGCCCCGCTCACCCGAGCAGTACTTC. It encodes CASGKWQPRSPEQYF.

As to this clonotype: A clone one base away is much larger, so this may be a read error. No DNA is shown, since the ends of the CDR3 on it are uncertain; the CDR3 is the one TCRdb lists. The chain recombines TRBV27 with TRBJ2-7; TRBD2 is the table's D call, not checked against the DNA. Germline V gives CDR1 MNHEY, CDR2 SMNVEV (reference sequence). Inclusive of both ends, the CDR3 amounts to 15 amino acids. CDR3 loop: CASSPQVAGGSEQHF.

This clonotype has a count of ten or more. This chain joins TRBV27 and TRBJ1-5; D might be TRBD1 (5 bases). Trimming removed 6 bases at V and 1 base at J, with 10 bases between. Germline CDR1 and CDR2: MNHEY and SMNVEV (reference sequence). This CDR3 comprises 14 residues. CDR3: CASSNGASNQPQHF. DNA for the CDR3: TGTGCCAGCAGCAATGGGGCCAGCAATCAGCCCCAGCATTTT.

With regard to this clonotype: A read error may be the cause here, since a much bigger clone is one base away. The rearrangement joins TRBV28 to TRBJ2-7; D unclear. CDR3 size: 14 residues. V dropped 1 base and J dropped 4 bases, with 11 bases sitting between them. CDR1 is MDHEN, CDR2 SYDVKM, per germline. The CDR3 reads CASSLSESLYEQYF. In DNA form, the CDR3 reads TGTGCCAGCAGTTTATCAGAAAGCCTTTACGAGCAGTACTTC.

The rearrangement links TRBV28 to TRBJ2-7; D unclear. Trimming shortened V by 6 bases and J by 6 bases, and 15 bases separated the two germline ends. This CDR3 spans 13 amino acids. Germline CDR1 is MDHEN and CDR2 is SYDVKM. For the CDR3, the DNA is TGTGCCAGCAGCCTTTCACCTTCGGGCGAGCAGTACTTC. Translating gives CASSLSPSGEQYF.

V usage is TRBV20-1 and J usage is TRBJ1-1; D not certain. The length of the CDR3 is 13 residues. V shed 4 bases and J shed 4 bases, with 13 bases lying between them. Germline values: CDR1 DFQATT, CDR2 SNEGSKA (reference sequence). CDR3 sequence: CSAKVTVGTEAFF. The CDR3 nucleotides are TGCAGTGCTAAGGTGACGGTGGGCACTGAAGCTTTCTTT.

A remark on this clonotype: A much larger clone differs from this one at a single base, so this may be a read error. The V call is TRBV27, the J call TRBJ1-1; D unclear. Trimming removed 5 bases at V and 1 base at J, with 11 bases between. Germline values: CDR1 MNHEY, CDR2 SMNVEV (reference sequence). The CDR3 is 14 residues long. The CDR3 loop reads CASSTVTSNTEAFF. The CDR3 nucleotides are TGTGCCAGCAGTACGGTGACGTCGAACACTGAAGCTTTCTTT.

The table lists this clonotype with a few counts. J is TRBJ2-7 and V is TRBV7-9; D gene uncertain. CDR3 length equals 14 residues. Germline values: CDR1 SEHNR, CDR2 FQNEAQ (reference sequence). With 3 bases removed from V and 2 bases from J, the gap between germline ends came to 11 bases. CDR3 DNA sequence: TGTGCCAGCAGCTTTCATTTAGTCCCCTACGAGCAGTACTTC. As protein: CASSFHLVPYEQYF.

The CDR3 DNA sequence: TGTGCCAGCAGTCCGGGACAGGCTCTCACCGGGGAGCTGTTTTTT. Translating it yields CASSPGQALTGELFF. The chain recombines TRBV7-2 with TRBJ2-2; TRBD1 aligns across 8 bases. CDR1 and CDR2 (germline): SGHTA, FQGNSA. The CDR3 contains 15 residues. The J segment lost 4 bases and the V segment lost 6 bases, leaving 7 bases of the junction unmatched.